The 23 T cell receptor beta chains below come from one sample, sequenced in a study of blood T cell repertoires in COVID-19. Assay used: immunoSEQ multiplex PCR; TCRdb lists only in-frame clones, some missing. The sample includes about 250,000 clones, under 90% of them seen just once. Input material: PBMCs or T cells enriched from blood (not recorded which). These receptors were taken from a woman aged 25-40 years with acute COVID-19.

J is TRBJ1-2 and V is TRBV7-3; D might be TRBD1 (5 bases). The CDR3 loop spans 14 amino acids. The ends were cut back, 5 bases at V and 5 bases at J, with 15 bases in the middle. Per germline, CDR1 SGHTA and CDR2 FQGTGA. CDR3 DNA: TGTGCCAGCAGCCCGGCGGCGGGGGGATATGGCTACACCTTC. Its protein product is CASSPAAGGYGYTF.

This clone was seen more than once but under ten times. This chain uses TRBV4-2 with TRBJ2-1, with unresolved D. The CDR3 runs 13 residues. Germline V gene sequence: CDR1 LGHNA, CDR2 YNFKEQ. V was pared by 1 base and J by 5 bases, with 6 bases between. CDR3 DNA sequence: TGTGCCAGCAGCCAAGTGGGCGACAATGAGCAGTTCTTC. Translation gives CASSQVGDNEQFF.

The chain couples TRBV19 to TRBJ1-4; D possibly corresponds to TRBD1 (6 bases). The germline CDR1 and CDR2 sequences are LNHDA and SQIVND (reference sequence). Trimming left V 7 bases short and J 7 bases short, with 10 bases between. This CDR3 spans 12 amino acids. This CDR3 is CASTQGPEKLFF. CDR3 nucleotide sequence: TGTGCCAGTACCCAGGGGCCTGAAAAACTGTTTTTT. The whole variable domain, remainder taken from reference TRBV19 and TRBJ1-4, is DGGITQSPKYLFRKEGQNVTLSCEQNLNHDAMYWYRQDPGQGLRLIYYSQIVNDFQKGDIAEGYSVSREKKESFPLTVTSAQKNPTAFYLCASTQGPEKLFFGSGTQLSVL.

This clone has a handful of counts. V and J are TRBV6-6 and TRBJ1-1, with D maybe TRBD1 (6 bases). The CDR3 is 17 residues long. Germline V lookup: CDR1 MNHNY, CDR2 SVGAGI (reference sequence). Trimming took 5 bases from V and 4 from J, leaving 23 bases between them. CDR3 protein: CASSRLRSRGLGTEAFF. For the CDR3, the DNA is TGTGCCAGCAGTCGACTCCGTAGCAGGGGCTTGGGCACTGAAGCTTTCTTT.

The gene calls are TRBV4-1 and TRBJ2-2, with 11 bases aligning to TRBD2. With V trimmed by 4 bases and J by 2 bases, 3 bases remained unmatched. Looked up from germline, CDR1 is MGHRA and CDR2 is YSYEKL. The CDR3 covers 16 residues. The CDR3: CASSLLAGGNTGELFF. The CDR3 DNA is TGCGCCAGCAGCCTGCTAGCGGGGGGCAACACCGGGGAGCTGTTTTTT.

The V gene is TRBV7-2, the J gene TRBJ1-6; maybe TRBD1 (6 bases). V was cut by 2 bases and J by 1 base, with 15 bases left in between. CDR1 is SGHTA, CDR2 FQGNSA, per germline. This CDR3 is built from 18 residues. CDR3 in DNA: TGTGCCAGCAGCTTACAGGGGCTGCAAAGGTCCTATAATTCACCCCTCCACTTT. This gives the protein CASSLQGLQRSYNSPLHF.

Points on this clone: In the same sample, other DNA sequences code for this CDR3. This sequence joins TRBV6-5 and TRBJ1-2; a weak D match, TRBD1 (6 bases). The CDR3 is made up of 13 amino acids. CDR1 is MNHEY and CDR2 is SVGAGI in the germline V gene. Trimming removed 6 bases at V and 2 bases at J, with 10 bases between. The CDR3 bases are TGTGCCAGCAGCTTGGACAGCAACTATGGCTACACCTTC. Its translation: CASSLDSNYGYTF.

This clone has just a few counts. This rearrangement joins TRBV19 to TRBJ1-5; D might be TRBD1 (5 bases). This CDR3 region has 14 residues. V shed 6 bases and J shed 2 bases, with 11 bases lying between them. Germline V gives CDR1 LNHDA, CDR2 SQIVND (reference sequence). The CDR3 here is CASRTPGRNQPQHF. The CDR3 bases are TGTGCCAGTAGGACGCCAGGGCGCAATCAGCCCCAGCATTTT.

The genes are TRBV7-8 and TRBJ1-4; 12 bases fit TRBD1. V lost 5 bases and J lost 8; bases outside the gene matches: 18. The CDR3 is 19 amino acids. Per germline, CDR1 SGHVS and CDR2 FQNEAQ. Written as DNA, the CDR3 is TGTGCCAGCAGCCCGTATACCGGGACAGGGGGCACCCAGGGCGAAAAACTGTTTTTT. It yields the protein CASSPYTGTGGTQGEKLFF.

The chain has TRBV2 and TRBJ1-2, with 9 bases identical to TRBD1. This CDR3 spans 14 amino acids. CDR1 and CDR2 from the germline V gene are SNHLY and FYNNEI. The DNA of the CDR3 is TGTGCGAGCGGGACAGGGAGGGAGAACTATGGCTACACCTTC. This gives the protein CASGTGRENYGYTF.

This clone has a single count. CDR3 protein: CASTEAAGEKLFF. CDR3 sequence (DNA): TGTGCCAGTACCGAAGCGGCGGGAGAAAAACTGTTTTTT. The chain links TRBV19 to TRBJ1-4, with D hard to call. CDR3 length equals 13 residues. V was pared by 7 bases and J by 8 bases, with 14 bases between. Germline V gene lookup returns CDR1 LNHDA and CDR2 SQIVND (reference sequence).

The chain is built from TRBV5-1 and TRBJ2-7; 7 bases map to TRBD1. After removal of 0 bases from V and 6 bases from J, the junction contained 6 bases not matched to a gene. The CDR3 is made up of 14 amino acids. Germline-derived CDR1 and CDR2 are SGHRS and YFSETQ. CDR3 amino acids: CASSLVQGVSEQYF. Written as DNA, the CDR3 is TGCGCCAGCAGCTTGGTTCAGGGGGTTAGCGAGCAGTACTTC.

This clone was detected only once. CDR3 nucleotide sequence: TGTGCCAGCAGTTACTCGAGGGCCGGCTCCACTGAAGCTTTCTTT. Protein sequence: CASSYSRAGSTEAFF. The rearrangement links TRBV6-5 to TRBJ1-1; D not resolved. Germline CDR1 is MNHEY and CDR2 is SVGAGI. The V end lost 0 bases, the J end lost 4 bases, and 12 bases lay between the germline ends. The CDR3 loop spans 15 amino acids.

The genes are TRBV18 and TRBJ2-1; 8 nucleotides match TRBD1. Germline lookup yields CDR1 KGHSH and CDR2 LQKENI. CDR3 length equals 16 residues. Trimming took 3 bases from V and 5 from J; bases not matched to a gene: 9. The CDR3 loop reads CASSPPDRVLNNEQFF. The CDR3 coding sequence is TGTGCCAGCTCACCCCCGGACAGGGTTCTCAACAATGAGCAGTTCTTC.

V and J are TRBV4-2 and TRBJ1-1; TRBD1 matches at 9 bases. J lost 8 bases, V lost 0 bases, and 1 base had no gene match. Germline V gives CDR1 LGHNA, CDR2 YNFKEQ. The CDR3 totals 13 residues. This chain's CDR3 is CASSQDTGGEAFF. The CDR3 region has the DNA TGTGCCAGCAGCCAAGATACAGGGGGCGAAGCTTTCTTT.

This chain links TRBV25-1 with TRBJ1-1, with D hard to call. Germline V gene lookup returns CDR1 MGHDK and CDR2 SYGVNS. This CDR3 comprises 13 residues. V shed 8 bases and J shed 1 base, with 11 bases lying between them. CDR3 nucleotides: TGTGCCAGCCAGTATGGAGGGAACACTGAAGCTTTCTTT. It is translated as CASQYGGNTEAFF. Filled out from reference TRBV25-1 and TRBJ1-1, the complete variable domain reads EADIYQTPRYLVIGTGKKITLECSQTMGHDKMYWYQQDPGMELHLIHYSYGVNSTEKGDLSSESTVSRIRTEHFPLTLESARPSHTSQYLCASQYGGNTEAFFGQGTRLTVV.

This clone was seen only once. The rearrangement joins TRBV15 to TRBJ2-7; D is ambiguous. The CDR3 has 14 amino acids. Germline V CDR1 and CDR2: LNHNV, YYDKDF (reference sequence). V lost 1 base and J lost 3, with 10 bases in between. CDR3 in DNA: TGTGCCACCAGCAGAGGACGATCGGGCTACGAGCAGTACTTC. Amino acids: CATSRGRSGYEQYF.

On this clone itself: Other DNA sequences of this sample code for an identical CDR3. V usage is TRBV9 and J usage is TRBJ2-5; 13 positions match TRBD2. This CDR3 is built from 17 residues. V lost 0 bases to trimming and J lost 2 bases; unmatched junction nucleotides: 4. CDR1 and CDR2 (germline): SGDLS, YYNGEE. The chain's CDR3 is CASSVGGLAGDQETQYF. DNA of the CDR3: TGTGCCAGCAGCGTAGGAGGACTAGCGGGGGATCAAGAGACCCAGTACTTC.

This chain links TRBV9 with TRBJ2-2; 8 bases line up with TRBD2. CDR1 is SGDLS, CDR2 YYNGEE, per germline. V lost 4 bases to trimming and J lost 5 bases; unmatched junction nucleotides: 4. The CDR3 has 14 amino acids. CDR3 sequence reads: CASSLGGGTGELFF. The CDR3 nucleotides read TGTGCCAGCAGCCTGGGCGGGGGGACCGGGGAGCTGTTTTTT.

The V and J genes are TRBV28 and TRBJ1-5, with 8 bases lining up with TRBD1. The CDR3 runs 15 residues. Germline lookup yields CDR1 MDHEN and CDR2 SYDVKM. Trimming at V came to 4 bases and at J to 4 bases, leaving 6 bases not matched to a gene. CDR3 nucleotide sequence: TGTGCCAGCAGTTCAAACAGGGGGGGTAATCAGCCCCAGCATTTT. As protein: CASSSNRGGNQPQHF. Full variable domain (missing parts from reference TRBV28 and TRBJ1-5): DVKVTQSSRYLVKRTGEKVFLECVQDMDHENMFWYRQDPGLGLRLIYFSYDVKMKEKGDIPEGYSVSREKKERFSLILESASTNQTSMYLCASSSNRGGNQPQHFGDGTRLSIL.

V gene TRBV7-8 combines with J gene TRBJ2-4; 9 positions agree with TRBD1. The germline gives CDR1 SGHVS, CDR2 FQNEAQ. The V and J ends lost 3 bases and 7 bases, in that order; junction bases with no gene match: 4. The CDR3 has 14 residues. The CDR3 DNA is TGTGCCAGCAGCTTGGGAGACAGGGGGAACATTCAGTACTTC. Translating it yields CASSLGDRGNIQYF.

V usage is TRBV5-1 and J usage is TRBJ2-1, with 15 bases lining up with TRBD2. The CDR3 is 17 amino acids. The junction had 7 bases not matched to a gene; V was cut back by 5 bases and J by 4 bases. Germline V gene sequence: CDR1 SGHRS, CDR2 YFSETQ. The CDR3, as DNA: TGCGCCAGCAGTTTCGGACTAGCGGGGGGGCCGTACAATGAGCAGTTCTTC. Its protein is CASSFGLAGGPYNEQFF.

This sequence joins TRBV9 and TRBJ2-2, with 11 bases fitting TRBD2. CDR3 size: 19 residues. The ends lost 1 base at V and 5 bases at J; junction bases unmatched: 13. Germline CDR1 SGDLS, CDR2 YYNGEE. The CDR3 is CASSVWASGGSDLTGELFF. CDR3 nucleotide sequence: TGTGCCAGCAGCGTATGGGCTAGCGGGGGGTCAGACCTAACCGGGGAGCTGTTTTTT.